This T cell receptor beta chain was recovered during a study of blood T cells in healthy people across ages. Study-level results: Both higher diversity and more naive CD4+ cells marked long-lived donors when set against aged donors. Total diversity from one million sequenced T cells was likely underestimated.

Trimming pared 4 bases from V and 1 base from J, leaving 14 bases between. This CDR3 contains 14 residues. The germline V gene has CDR1 DFQATT and CDR2 SNEGSKA (reference sequence). The authors ran a second PCR of about 6 to 11 cycles using a sample-barcoded 5' primer and a J-beta primer mix. TCRdb reprocessed the 5' RACE reads with MiXCR, giving one entry per CDR3 protein. This table holds 550,000 to 700,000 distinct CDR3 sequences, 25% to 30% found once. Many counts were recorded for this clonotype. Antigen unknown. The chain is built from TRBV20-1 and TRBJ2-7; D could derive from TRBD1 or TRBD2 (5 bases each). What was sequenced was blood. The receptor's source is a woman between 70 and 85 years old in good health. The chain's CDR3 is CSAIPGTGSYEQYF. CDR3 sequence (DNA): TGCAGTGCTATCCCGGGGACCGGTTCCTACGAGCAGTACTTC.